This passage covers 9 T cell receptor beta chains from one sample sequenced in a study of siplizumab effects on memory and regulatory T cells. Measured with immunoSEQ multiplex PCR; TCRdb has only the in-frame clones, and not every one. The data show about 56,000 clones, about 98% seen once. The specimen sequenced was naive CD8+ T cells sorted from blood. These receptors were taken from a human donor in good health.

This clone was observed a single time. This chain joins TRBV5-5 and TRBJ2-7; D uncertain. CDR1 is SGHKS, CDR2 YYEKEE, per germline (reference sequence). The V end lost 4 bases, the J end lost 1 base, and 12 bases lay between the germline ends. The CDR3 length is 14 residues. The CDR3 protein is CASSLSLGSYEQYF. The CDR3, as DNA: TGTGCCAGCAGCCTCAGTTTGGGGTCCTACGAGCAGTACTTC. The full variable domain, completed using reference TRBV5-5 and TRBJ2-7, is DAGVTQSPTHLIKTRGQQVTLRCSPISGHKSVSWYQQVLGQGPQFIFQYYEKEERGRGNFPDRFSARQFPNYSSELNVNALLLGDSALYLCASSLSLGSYEQYFGPGTRLTVT.

The chain has TRBV29-1 and TRBJ2-7, with a possible D match to TRBD1 (5 bases). The CDR3 length is 12 residues. Deletions cut 1 base from V and 3 bases from J, with 7 bases between. Per the germline V gene, CDR1 is SQVTM and CDR2 is ANQGSEA. The CDR3 sequence is CSVEGQGYEQYF. The CDR3 region has the DNA TGCAGCGTTGAAGGGCAGGGCTACGAGCAGTACTTC.

This chain's CDR3 is CASRNRGLAYGYTF. CDR3 in DNA: TGTGCCAGCAGGAACAGGGGGTTGGCCTATGGCTACACCTTC. The rearrangement uses TRBV28 and TRBJ1-2; TRBD1 agrees at 8 bases. From germline, CDR1 is MDHEN and CDR2 SYDVKM. With V trimmed by 6 bases and J by 4 bases, 7 bases remained unmatched. The CDR3 loop spans 14 amino acids.

V gene TRBV5-1 combines with J gene TRBJ2-7, with D possibly being TRBD1 (5 bases). The CDR3 covers 14 residues. From germline, CDR1 is SGHRS and CDR2 YFSETQ. The V and J ends lost 3 bases and 2 bases respectively, with 12 bases between them. CDR3 sequence: CASSSYTGAYEQYF. CDR3 DNA: TGCGCCAGCAGCTCCTACACAGGTGCCTACGAGCAGTACTTC.

The V gene is TRBV4-1, the J gene TRBJ2-7; TRBD2 agrees at 7 bases. This CDR3 spans 15 amino acids. Germline CDR1 and CDR2: MGHRA and YSYEKL. V lost 6 bases, J lost 1 base, and 9 bases stayed unmatched. This CDR3 is CASRFRGVGSYEQYF. In DNA, the CDR3 is TGCGCCAGCAGGTTTCGGGGGGTAGGGTCCTACGAGCAGTACTTC.

A note on this clone: This specimen includes other DNA sequences encoding the same CDR3. The chain is built from TRBV5-1 and TRBJ1-1; tentative D call: TRBD1 (5 bases). Germline lookup yields CDR1 SGHRS and CDR2 YFSETQ. The CDR3 covers 14 residues. The V and J ends lost 0 bases and 5 bases respectively, with 11 bases between them. The CDR3: CASSLVRGRTEAFF. Here the CDR3 DNA reads TGCGCCAGCAGCTTGGTAAGGGGACGAACTGAAGCTTTCTTT.

This clone was counted only a few times. The chain joins TRBV6-5 to TRBJ2-7; no clear D. With 5 bases removed from V and 3 bases from J, the gap between germline ends came to 11 bases. The CDR3 covers 13 residues. Germline values: CDR1 MNHEY, CDR2 SVGAGI. The CDR3 sequence is CASSSPRHYEQYF. CDR3 in DNA: TGTGCCAGCAGTAGCCCACGGCACTACGAGCAGTACTTC.

Comments on this clone: Distinct nucleotide sequences in the sample also encode this CDR3. This sequence joins TRBV14 and TRBJ2-5, with 9 bases fitting TRBD2. CDR1 and CDR2 from the germline V gene are SGHDN and FVKESK. J gave up 3 bases and V 4 bases, and 3 bases lay outside the gene matches. The CDR3 consists of 14 residues. As DNA, the CDR3 is TGTGCCAGCAGCCCGTTAGCGGGGGAAGAGACCCAGTACTTC. Encoded protein: CASSPLAGEETQYF.

The chain carries TRBV27 and TRBJ1-5; TRBD1 aligns across 9 bases. The CDR3 spans 14 residues. Germline CDR1 and CDR2: MNHEY and SMNVEV (reference sequence). V was clipped by 7 bases and J by 7 bases; unmatched bases: 8. CDR3 DNA: TGTGCCAGCACCGATGGGACAGGGAAGCAGCCCCAGCATTTT. Amino acid sequence: CASTDGTGKQPQHF.